Below, 30 T cell receptor beta chains from the same sample are listed, as sequenced in a study of T cell changes during pregnancy in multiple sclerosis. Repertoires were generated with immunoSEQ multiplex PCR, while TCRdb's copy carries only in-frame clones and drops some. The sample lists under 60,000 clones; roughly 95% were seen once. The input for sequencing was CD4+ T cells from peripheral blood mononuclear cells, taken in the third trimester of pregnancy. Source of these receptors: a female donor with multiple sclerosis, enrolled in a pregnancy study.

CDR3 sequence reads: CASSSIPSSEAFF. As DNA, the CDR3 is TGTGCCAGTAGCTCTATTCCGAGCTCTGAAGCTTTCTTT. The chain employs TRBV19 and TRBJ1-1, with D uncertain. Looked up from germline, CDR1 is LNHDA and CDR2 is SQIVND (reference sequence). The CDR3 spans 13 residues. With 6 bases removed from V and 6 bases from J, the gap between germline ends came to 14 bases.

V gene TRBV19 combines with J gene TRBJ2-1, with D perhaps matching TRBD2 (6 bases). Per germline, CDR1 LNHDA and CDR2 SQIVND (reference sequence). This CDR3 is 14 amino acids long. Between the trimmed V and J ends, which lost 2 bases and 7 bases, there was a span of 12 bases. This CDR3 is CASSIIGGRNEQFF. The CDR3, as DNA: TGTGCCAGTAGTATAATCGGAGGGAGAAATGAGCAGTTCTTC.

The chain employs TRBV6-1 and TRBJ1-3, with TRBD1 matching 7 bases. The germline V gene has CDR1 MNHNS and CDR2 SASEGT. CDR3 length equals 14 residues. Losses at the gene ends were 8 bases for V and 4 bases for J; bases not matched to a gene: 8. CDR3 DNA: TGTGCCAGCCTCGCAGGGGGAATAGGAAACACCATATATTTT. Residues: CASLAGGIGNTIYF.

The V gene is TRBV11-1, the J gene TRBJ1-1; D gene uncertain. The CDR3 consists of 13 residues. Trimming took off 0 bases at V and 1 base at J, with 3 bases between the two ends. The germline gives CDR1 SGHAT, CDR2 FQDESV (reference sequence). CDR3 in amino acids: CASSLAANTEAFF. The CDR3 DNA reads TGTGCCAGCAGCTTAGCGGCGAACACTGAAGCTTTCTTT. The entire variable domain, with the rest obtained from reference TRBV11-1 and TRBJ1-1, is as follows: EAEVAQSPRYKITEKSQAVAFWCDPISGHATLYWYRQILGQGPELLVQFQDESVVDDSQLPKDRFSAERLKGVDSTLKIQPAELGDSAMYLCASSLAANTEAFFGQGTRLTVV.

The V and J genes are TRBV6-5 and TRBJ2-7; weak D call: TRBD2 (8 bases). This CDR3 comprises 14 residues. V gave up 6 bases and J gave up 6 bases, with 18 bases separating them. Germline-derived CDR1 and CDR2 are MNHEY and SVGAGI. DNA of the CDR3: TGTGCCAGCAGACAAGACAGGGCGGGGGGCGAGCAGTACTTC. Amino acid sequence: CASRQDRAGGEQYF.

The chain employs TRBV6-1 and TRBJ1-2, with D possibly matching TRBD1 (6 bases). The CDR3 contains 14 residues. Trimming pared 4 bases from V and 2 bases from J, leaving 11 bases between. Germline values: CDR1 MNHNS, CDR2 SASEGT. The chain's CDR3 is CASSVATGNYGYTF. The CDR3 DNA reads TGTGCCAGCAGTGTCGCTACAGGGAACTATGGCTACACCTTC.

J is TRBJ1-5 and V is TRBV18; no firm D call. CDR3 length: 14 residues. Germline CDR1 reads KGHSH; CDR2 reads LQKENI. Trimming left V 3 bases short and J 7 bases short, with 13 bases between. The CDR3 is CASSPYSSGQPQHF. In DNA, the CDR3 is TGTGCCAGCTCACCTTATTCGTCAGGACAGCCCCAGCATTTT.

This chain links TRBV12-5 with TRBJ1-1; 7 nucleotides agree with TRBD1. The junction had 1 base not matched to a gene; V was cut back by 2 bases and J by 1 base. CDR1 LGHNT and CDR2 FRNRAP come from the germline V gene. This CDR3 contains 14 residues. Written as DNA, the CDR3 is TGTGCTAGTGGTTTGTGGGACAGGAACACTGAAGCTTTCTTT. This gives the protein CASGLWDRNTEAFF.

This chain connects TRBV27 to TRBJ1-1; tentatively, D is TRBD1 (6 bases). V was pared by 4 bases and J by 5 bases, with 14 bases between. The CDR3 is 14 residues long. CDR1 MNHEY and CDR2 SMNVEV come from the germline V gene (reference sequence). The CDR3 spells CASSSLTRGTEAFF. In DNA form, the CDR3 reads TGTGCCAGCAGTTCTTTGACCAGGGGTACTGAAGCTTTCTTT.

This sequence joins TRBV7-9 and TRBJ2-6, with D possibly matching TRBD2 (6 bases). This CDR3 has 19 amino acids. Germline V lookup: CDR1 SEHNR, CDR2 FQNEAQ (reference sequence). V shed 5 bases and J shed 0 bases, with 20 bases lying between them. CDR3 residues: CASSPRGGGANSGANVLTF. DNA for the CDR3: TGTGCCAGCAGCCCCCGGGGAGGAGGGGCGAACTCTGGGGCCAACGTCCTGACTTTC.

Here the CDR3 reads CASSLAPGNTIYF. The CDR3 DNA reads TGCGCCAGCAGCTTGGCCCCGGGAAACACCATATATTTT. V gene TRBV5-1 combines with J gene TRBJ1-3; D not certain. The germline V gene encodes CDR1 SGHRS and CDR2 YFSETQ. V dropped 0 bases and J dropped 4 bases, with 5 bases sitting between them. The CDR3 loop spans 13 amino acids.

CDR3 in DNA: TGTGCCAGCAGCCGAAGGACAGGGGGTACCGGGGAGCTGTTTTTT. Protein product: CASSRRTGGTGELFF. The chain recombines TRBV7-3 with TRBJ2-2, with TRBD1 identical over 10 bases. This CDR3 region has 15 residues. The J segment lost 5 bases and the V segment lost 5 bases, leaving 5 bases of the junction unmatched. The V gene's germline CDR1 is SGHTA and CDR2 FQGTGA.

The V and J genes are TRBV29-1 and TRBJ2-6; TRBD1 agrees at 7 bases. The CDR3 contains 19 residues. V was pared by 6 bases and J by 0 bases, with 17 bases of the junction left unmatched. Germline CDR1 reads SQVTM; CDR2 reads ANQGSEA. The CDR3 here is CSVDNAQPGQRSGANVLTF. CDR3 coding DNA: TGCAGCGTGGATAACGCCCAACCGGGACAGCGCTCTGGGGCCAACGTCCTGACTTTC.

The chain is built from TRBV7-9 and TRBJ2-3; D gene unclear. The length of the CDR3 is 13 residues. V shed 4 bases and J shed 2 bases, with 7 bases lying between them. Germline lookup yields CDR1 SEHNR and CDR2 FQNEAQ (reference sequence). Here the CDR3 DNA reads TGTGCCAGCAGCTCCCCTTACACAGATACGCAGTATTTT. Translated: CASSSPYTDTQYF.

The V gene is TRBV2, the J gene TRBJ1-2, with 8 nucleotides matching TRBD1. Germline CDR1 and CDR2: SNHLY and FYNNEI. The CDR3 sequence is 15 residues long. V trimming: 5 bases; J trimming: 4 bases; junction bases outside the gene matches: 9. In DNA form, the CDR3 reads TGTGCCAGCAGTTTTGGACAGGGTAATGCCTATGGCTACACCTTC. Its protein product is CASSFGQGNAYGYTF. The full variable domain, its missing parts supplied by reference TRBV2 and TRBJ1-2, is EPEVTQTPSHQVTQMGQEVILRCVPISNHLYFYWYRQILGQKVEFLVSFYNNEISEKSEIFDDQFSVERPDGSNFTLKIRSTKLEDSAMYFCASSFGQGNAYGYTFGSGTRLTVV.

CDR3 sequence reads: CASSLEGNEQYF. The CDR3 DNA sequence: TGCGCCAGCAGCTTGGAGGGGAACGAGCAGTACTTC. This chain connects TRBV5-1 to TRBJ2-7, with D tentatively TRBD1 (5 bases). The germline V gene has CDR1 SGHRS and CDR2 YFSETQ. Deletions cut 0 bases from V and 5 bases from J, with 6 bases between. CDR3 size: 12 residues. The entire variable domain, with the rest obtained from reference TRBV5-1 and TRBJ2-7, is as follows: KAGVTQTPRYLIKTRGQQVTLSCSPISGHRSVSWYQQTPGQGLQFLFEYFSETQRNKGNFPGRFSGRQFSNSRSEMNVSTLELGDSALYLCASSLEGNEQYFGPGTRLTVT.

The chain carries TRBV4-1 and TRBJ2-5; perhaps TRBD1 as D (5 bases). The CDR3 totals 15 residues. CDR1 is MGHRA, CDR2 YSYEKL, per germline. Trimming removed 2 bases at V and 0 bases at J, with 10 bases between. CDR3 coding DNA: TGCGCCAGCAGCCAAATCCAGGGAAACCAAGAGACCCAGTACTTC. Protein: CASSQIQGNQETQYF.

The chain is built from TRBV6-1 and TRBJ2-7; 9 bases align to TRBD1. J lost 4 bases, V lost 5 bases, and 9 bases had no gene match. The germline gives CDR1 MNHNS, CDR2 SASEGT. The CDR3 covers 15 residues. The chain's CDR3 is CASSTGGAGGYEQYF. The CDR3 nucleotides are TGTGCCAGCAGTACAGGGGGCGCGGGTGGATACGAGCAGTACTTC.

This clone has only a few counts. This sequence joins TRBV7-6 and TRBJ2-1, with a tentative D call TRBD1 (6 bases). The CDR3 covers 14 residues. CDR1 is SGHVS, CDR2 FNYEAQ, per germline. V was trimmed by 3 bases and J by 5 bases, leaving 11 bases between them. CDR3 coding DNA: TGTGCCAGCAGCTTTTTGACAGGAGACAATGAGCAGTTCTTC. Translating gives CASSFLTGDNEQFF.

This chain joins TRBV27 and TRBJ2-7, with D perhaps TRBD2 (6 bases). CDR1 and CDR2 from the germline V gene are MNHEY and SMNVEV (reference sequence). Trimming cost V 6 bases and J 0 bases, with 30 bases left between them. This CDR3 is built from 20 residues. The CDR3, as DNA: TGTGCCAGCAGGGGGGTGCGGGCGAGGACTACGCCCCGGAGCTCCTACGAGCAGTACTTC. Its protein is CASRGVRARTTPRSSYEQYF.

This clone was seen a single time. The conserved final phenylalanine or tryptophan is absent from the CDR3, which likely points to a read error. No DNA is shown, since the ends of the CDR3 on it are uncertain; the CDR3 is the one TCRdb lists. The chain employs TRBV11-2 and TRBJ2-7; TRBD2 reflects the table's D call only, with no check against the DNA. The CDR3 is made up of 12 amino acids, end residues included. Germline V lookup: CDR1 SGHAT, CDR2 FQNNGV. CDR3 loop: CASSLGLAGEAI.

The chain is built from TRBV5-4 and TRBJ2-7; D might be TRBD1 (5 bases). CDR1 is SGHNT, CDR2 YYREEE, per germline (reference sequence). V lost 0 bases, J lost 3 bases, and 7 bases lay in between. The CDR3 contains 13 residues. CDR3: CASSLGQNYEQYF. The CDR3 nucleotides are TGTGCCAGCAGCTTGGGACAGAACTACGAGCAGTACTTC.

The rearrangement joins TRBV5-4 to TRBJ1-1, with 9 bases that match TRBD1. V trimming: 9 bases; J trimming: 3 bases; junction bases outside the gene matches: 9. The CDR3 is 14 residues long. In germline, CDR1 is SGHNT, CDR2 YYREEE (reference sequence). CDR3 protein: CATTSDRGDTEAFF. In nucleotides, the CDR3 is TGTGCCACTACCTCGGACAGGGGAGACACTGAAGCTTTCTTT.

Comments on this clone: The DNA is omitted, as the CDR3 cannot be located on it reliably, and the CDR3 follows TCRdb's listing. J is TRBJ1-2 and V is TRBV10-1; TRBD1, the table's D call, was not compared with the DNA. CDR1 WNHNN and CDR2 SYGVQD come from the germline V gene (reference sequence). The CDR3 totals 21 residues, both ends included. The CDR3 protein is CASSKDSRLTMATPSGYGYTF.

The chain recombines TRBV9 with TRBJ2-3, with 9 bases aligning to TRBD2. The trim removed 2 bases at V and 7 bases at J, leaving 11 bases unmatched. CDR1 and CDR2 from the germline V gene are SGDLS and YYNGEE. There are 16 residues in the CDR3. In DNA form, the CDR3 reads TGTGCCAGCAGCGTCCTGGGGCGGGAGGGTGAATATACGCAGTATTTT. Translation gives CASSVLGREGEYTQYF.

This chain uses TRBV7-6 with TRBJ2-7; 12 bases map to TRBD1. CDR1 is SGHVS, CDR2 FNYEAQ, per germline. Trimming at V came to 3 bases and at J to 3 bases, leaving 9 bases not matched to a gene. CDR3 length: 17 residues. In nucleotides, the CDR3 is TGTGCCAGCAGCTTGACCCCGGGACAGGGGGCCGGCTACGAGCAGTACTTC. This translates into CASSLTPGQGAGYEQYF.

The rearrangement links TRBV18 to TRBJ1-1, with D unclear. There are 13 residues in the CDR3. V lost 3 bases to trimming and J lost 0 bases, with 5 bases between them. Germline V CDR1 and CDR2: KGHSH, LQKENI. CDR3 coding DNA: TGTGCCAGCTCACCGCGGGTGAACACTGAAGCTTTCTTT. This sequence encodes CASSPRVNTEAFF.

The V and J genes are TRBV25-1 and TRBJ1-1, with TRBD1 as a possible D gene (6 bases). The germline V and J ends were trimmed by 4 bases and 4 bases, with 13 bases remaining between them. Germline V gene data show CDR1 as MGHDK and CDR2 as SYGVNS. The CDR3 has 14 amino acids. In DNA, the CDR3 is TGTGCCAGCAGTGCCAGGGGTACGGGCACTGAAGCTTTCTTT. It translates to CASSARGTGTEAFF.

The genes are TRBV27 and TRBJ2-1, with 8 nucleotides matching TRBD1. The CDR3 has 15 residues. The trim removed 4 bases at V and 8 bases at J, leaving 10 bases unmatched. Germline loops: CDR1 MNHEY, CDR2 SMNVEV (reference sequence). CDR3 nucleotide sequence: TGTGCCAGCAGTTCCCCCGGGACAGGCCACGATGAGCAGTTCTTC. It translates to CASSSPGTGHDEQFF.

The CDR3 DNA is TGTGCCAGCAGCACGGTAGTCGAGCAGTACTTC. It translates to CASSTVVEQYF. The genes are TRBV5-6 and TRBJ2-7; D is unresolved. The V and J ends lost 4 bases and 6 bases respectively, with 8 bases between them. The CDR3 totals 11 residues. Germline loops: CDR1 SGHDT, CDR2 YYEEEE.